This is a list of T cell receptor beta chains from one sample in a study of blood T cell repertoires in COVID-19. Some clones are missing from TCRdb's copy, which holds only in-frame ones; the method was immunoSEQ multiplex PCR. Of roughly 140,000 clones detected, around 81% appear once; the ten largest clones hold around 8.5%. Sequencing was performed on peripheral blood. The receptors here all came from a human donor in a cohort sampled during active COVID-19. CDR3s include the opening cysteine and the closing phenylalanine or tryptophan. A D gene is named only where the DNA matches it firmly. A clone size is listed for some rows: how often the clone was seen (once, few, many), or a class if it is expanded.

D: NA; size: NA; J: TRBJ2-6; V: TRBV7-9; CDR3: CASSSDRSGANVLTF; DNA: TGTGCCAGCAGCTCCGACAGATCTGGGGCCAACGTCCTGACTTTC
D: NA; size: NA; J: TRBJ1-5; V: TRBV27; CDR3: CASSLSNSNQPQHF; DNA: TGTGCCAGCAGTTTATCTAATAGCAATCAGCCCCAGCATTTT
D: TRBD2; size: NA; J: TRBJ2-7; V: TRBV4-3; CDR3: CASSQDIGYGGIREYF; DNA: TGCGCCAGCAGCCAAGACATTGGCTACGGGGGGATACGGGAGTACTTC
D: NA; size: NA; J: TRBJ2-1; V: TRBV24-1; CDR3: CATRGLPGGNNEQFF; DNA: TGTGCCACCAGGGGCCTCCCTGGCGGGAACAATGAGCAGTTCTTC
D: NA; size: NA; J: TRBJ2-7; V: TRBV11-2; CDR3: CASSLVDSAYEQYF; DNA: TGTGCCAGCAGCTTAGTAGACAGCGCCTACGAGCAGTACTTC
D: NA; size: NA; J: TRBJ2-7; V: TRBV5-1; CDR3: CASSFDPGLYEQYF; DNA: TGCGCCAGCAGCTTCGACCCAGGTCTCTACGAGCAGTACTTC
D: NA; size: NA; J: TRBJ2-4; V: TRBV9; CDR3: CASPPTGLNASGGEGAKNIQYF; DNA: TGTGCCAGTCCACCTACAGGGCTTAATGCCTCGGGGGGTGAGGGGGCCAAAAACATTCAGTACTTC
D: TRBD2; size: NA; J: TRBJ2-3; V: TRBV7-2; CDR3: CASSLERIWGGRAPDTQYF; DNA: TGTGCCAGCAGCTTAGAACGCATTTGGGGCGGGAGGGCCCCAGATACGCAGTATTTT
D: NA; size: NA; J: TRBJ2-5; V: TRBV27; CDR3: CASRAQETQYF; DNA: TGTGCCAGCAGGGCCCAAGAGACCCAGTACTTC
D: NA; size: NA; J: TRBJ2-2; V: TRBV4-3; CDR3: CASSPGLAGTGELFF; DNA: TGCGCCAGCAGCCCCGGTCTAGCCGGAACCGGGGAGCTGTTTTTT
D: NA; size: NA; J: TRBJ1-2; V: TRBV28; CDR3: CASSLSEYGYTF; DNA: TGTGCCAGCAGTTTGAGTGAATATGGCTACACCTTC
D: NA; size: NA; J: TRBJ2-5; V: TRBV5-6; CDR3: CASSLLTGTPYF; DNA: TGTGCCAGCAGCTTGCTTACAGGGACCCCGTACTTC
D: NA; size: once; J: TRBJ2-7; V: TRBV2; CDR3: CASSEGIPSYEQYF; DNA: TGTGCCAGCAGTGAGGGCATCCCCTCCTACGAGCAGTACTTC
D: NA; size: NA; J: TRBJ2-1; V: TRBV9; CDR3: CASSVVPSSYNEQFF; DNA: TGTGCCAGCAGCGTAGTCCCGAGCTCCTACAATGAGCAGTTCTTC
D: TRBD1; size: NA; J: TRBJ1-2; V: TRBV5-4; CDR3: CASSLPTGGNYGYTF; DNA: TGTGCCAGCAGCTTACCGACAGGGGGAAACTATGGCTACACCTTC
D: NA; size: few; J: TRBJ2-1; V: TRBV28; CDR3: CASKVGGNNEQFF; DNA: TGTGCCAGCAAGGTGGGAGGAAACAATGAGCAGTTCTTC
D: NA; size: NA; J: TRBJ2-7; V: TRBV7-2; CDR3: CASSFDRGAYEQYF; DNA: TGTGCCAGCAGCTTCGACAGAGGAGCCTACGAGCAGTACTTC
D: TRBD2; size: NA; J: TRBJ2-2; V: TRBV7-2; CDR3: CASSLGAGGLTGELFF; DNA: TGTGCCAGCAGCTTAGGAGCGGGAGGTTTGACCGGGGAGCTGTTTTTT
D: TRBD2; size: NA; J: TRBJ2-7; V: TRBV5-4; CDR3: CASSLRGGGTYEQYF; DNA: TGTGCCAGCAGCCTACGAGGCGGGGGGACCTACGAGCAGTACTTC
D: TRBD2; size: once; J: TRBJ2-2; V: TRBV9; CDR3: CASSPRASGRAWELFF; DNA: TGTGCCAGCAGCCCCCGCGCTAGCGGGAGGGCTTGGGAGCTGTTTTTT
D: NA; size: NA; J: TRBJ1-3; V: TRBV19; CDR3: CASSSQAISGNTIYF; DNA: TGTGCCAGTAGTTCTCAGGCTATCTCTGGAAACACCATATATTTT
D: TRBD2; size: NA; J: TRBJ2-1; V: TRBV7-3; CDR3: CASSLIGTSGNYNEQFF; DNA: TGTGCCAGCAGCTTAATAGGGACTAGCGGGAACTACAATGAGCAGTTCTTC
D: TRBD1; size: NA; J: TRBJ1-5; V: TRBV4-1; CDR3: CASSSVWDRGGQPQHF; DNA: TGCGCCAGCAGCTCAGTGTGGGACAGGGGGGGACAGCCCCAGCATTTT
D: TRBD1; size: many; J: TRBJ1-5; V: TRBV28; CDR3: CASSLYGGEGAQPQHF; DNA: TGTGCCAGCAGTTTATACGGGGGGGAGGGGGCCCAGCCCCAGCATTTT
D: TRBD2; size: NA; J: TRBJ2-3; V: TRBV5-1; CDR3: CASSLGTSGSVSTDTQYF; DNA: TGCGCCAGCAGCTTGGGGACTAGCGGGAGTGTGAGCACAGATACGCAGTATTTT
D: NA; size: NA; J: TRBJ1-5; V: TRBV4-3; CDR3: CASSQDRYQGSPQHF; DNA: TGCGCCAGCAGCCAAGATAGGTATCAGGGGAGCCCCCAGCATTTT
D: NA; size: NA; J: TRBJ1-2; V: TRBV27; CDR3: CASSLSGGGNYGYTF; DNA: TGTGCCAGCAGTTTATCCGGGGGAGGTAACTATGGCTACACCTTC
D: TRBD1; size: NA; J: TRBJ2-2; V: TRBV18; CDR3: CASSPLARQGRNTGELFF; DNA: TGTGCCAGCTCACCTTTAGCCCGACAGGGCCGGAACACCGGGGAGCTGTTTTTT
D: TRBD2; size: medium-sized; J: TRBJ2-5; V: TRBV4-1; CDR3: CASSPSGLGQETQYF; DNA: TGCGCCAGCAGCCCATCCGGACTAGGACAAGAGACCCAGTACTTC
D: TRBD2; size: NA; J: TRBJ2-3; V: TRBV4-3; CDR3: CASSQGSQTSGRSDTQYF; DNA: TGCGCCAGCAGCCAGGGCTCACAAACTAGCGGGAGGTCAGATACGCAGTATTTT
D: TRBD2; size: NA; J: TRBJ2-7; V: TRBV5-4; CDR3: CASSLDVGTSEYEQYF; DNA: TGTGCCAGCAGCTTGGATGTGGGGACTAGCGAGTACGAGCAGTACTTC
D: TRBD2; size: NA; J: TRBJ2-1; V: TRBV4-3; CDR3: CASSQDFGSGRRNEQFF; DNA: TGCGCCAGCAGCCAAGATTTTGGTAGCGGGAGAAGGAATGAGCAGTTCTTC
D: TRBD2; size: NA; J: TRBJ2-1; V: TRBV11-3; CDR3: CASSYGGGAYNEQFF; DNA: TGTGCCAGCAGCTACGGGGGGGGCGCCTACAATGAGCAGTTCTTC
D: NA; size: NA; J: TRBJ2-3; V: TRBV19; CDR3: CASSIDSGADTQYF; DNA: TGTGCCAGTAGTATAGATTCAGGGGCAGATACGCAGTATTTT
D: TRBD2; size: NA; J: TRBJ2-7; V: TRBV3-1/TRBV3-2; CDR3: CASSQFSGRVGNEQYF; DNA: TGTGCCAGCAGCCAATTCAGCGGGAGGGTAGGTAATGAGCAGTACTTC
D: TRBD1; size: NA; J: TRBJ2-7; V: TRBV19; CDR3: CASSPGTGGYEQYF; DNA: TGTGCCAGTAGTCCGGGGACAGGGGGCTACGAGCAGTACTTC
D: NA; size: NA; J: TRBJ2-7; V: TRBV7-2; CDR3: CASSFTSSYEQYF; DNA: TGTGCCAGCAGCTTTACTAGCAGCTACGAGCAGTACTTC
D: NA; size: NA; J: TRBJ2-6; V: TRBV9; CDR3: CASSVGGTSGANVLTF; DNA: TGTGCCAGCAGCGTAGGAGGCACCTCTGGGGCCAACGTCCTGACTTTC
D: NA; size: NA; J: TRBJ1-1; V: TRBV4-1; CDR3: CASSREVNTEAFF; DNA: TGCGCCAGCAGCAGGGAGGTGAACACTGAAGCTTTCTTT
D: TRBD2; size: NA; J: TRBJ2-3; V: TRBV29-1; CDR3: CSALSSGRTRADTQYF; DNA: TGCAGCGCCCTATCTAGCGGGAGGACACGGGCAGATACGCAGTATTTT
D: NA; size: NA; J: TRBJ2-7; V: TRBV14; CDR3: CASSQLQQYEQYF; DNA: TGTGCCAGCAGCCAACTTCAACAATACGAGCAGTACTTC
D: TRBD1; size: NA; J: TRBJ1-5; V: TRBV15; CDR3: CATSRGDRGQDQPQHF; DNA: TGTGCCACCAGCAGAGGGGACAGGGGGCAGGATCAGCCCCAGCATTTT
D: TRBD1; size: NA; J: TRBJ2-7; V: TRBV10-2; CDR3: CASSPLHDRASYEQYF; DNA: TGCGCCAGCAGTCCCCTCCATGACAGGGCGTCCTACGAGCAGTACTTC